The following is a T cell receptor (beta chain) sequence with its context. What it recognizes is unknown. This CDR3 comprises 13 residues. Germline lookup yields CDR1 SEHNR and CDR2 FQNEAQ (reference sequence). The ends were cut back, 6 bases at V and 4 bases at J, with 9 bases in the middle. This entry belongs to a study of cytomegalovirus exposure and HLA in healthy donors. About the study: Earlier findings included roughly 100 million unique TCR beta sequences obtained from around 180 million T cells. Study-wide points: Productive status was seen about 90% or about 30% of the time for most TCR beta V segments in an earlier analysis.

60 Vbeta and 13 Jbeta primers were used in PCR. Assay used: immunoSEQ multiplex PCR; TCRdb lists only in-frame clones, some missing. This repertoire shows under 200,000 clones, more than 60% found once; its top ten account for about 3.4%. The chain recombines TRBV7-9 with TRBJ1-4, with D perhaps matching TRBD1 (5 bases). The sequencing input was PBMCs. The TCR originated in a woman aged 45-65 years in good health and CMV-seropositive. Here the CDR3 reads CASRKDSNEKLFF. CDR3 sequence (DNA): TGTGCCAGCAGGAAAGACAGTAATGAAAAACTGTTTTTT. Full variable domain (outside the CDR3, taken from reference TRBV7-9 and TRBJ1-4): DTGVSQNPRHKITKRGQNVTFRCDPISEHNRLYWYRQTLGQGPEFLTYFQNEAQLEKSRLLSDRFSAERPKGSFSTLEIQRTEQGDSAMYLCASRKDSNEKLFFGSGTQLSVL.